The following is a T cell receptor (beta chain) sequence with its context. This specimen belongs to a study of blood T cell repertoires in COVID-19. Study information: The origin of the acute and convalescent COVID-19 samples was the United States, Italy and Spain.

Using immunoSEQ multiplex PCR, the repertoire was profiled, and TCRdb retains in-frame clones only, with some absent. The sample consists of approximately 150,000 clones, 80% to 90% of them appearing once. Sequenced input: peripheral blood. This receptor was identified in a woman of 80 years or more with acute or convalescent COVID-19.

The CDR3 loop is CASSLIPGQGSFGYEQYF. CDR3 in DNA: TGTGCCAGCAGCTTAATTCCGGGACAGGGCTCCTTCGGCTACGAGCAGTACTTC. This chain uses TRBV11-2 with TRBJ2-7, with 9 bases aligning to TRBD1. V gave up 2 bases and J gave up 3 bases; unmatched junction bases: 14. Germline assignment: CDR1 SGHAT and CDR2 FQNNGV. CDR3 size: 18 residues.